One TCR beta chain is described in this entry. The germline V gene encodes CDR1 LNHDA and CDR2 SQIVND (reference sequence). Trimming removed 1 base from V and 7 bases from J, with 14 bases in between. This CDR3 region has 15 residues. The record originates from a study of blood T cell repertoires in COVID-19. TCRdb keeps only in-frame clones here, not all; method: immunoSEQ multiplex PCR. The top ten clones hold 1.8% of a sample with around 69,000 clones, about 84% of them seen once. The chain carries TRBV19 and TRBJ2-1; D may be TRBD2 (7 bases). This receptor was identified in a woman aged 55-75 years with acute or convalescent COVID-19. Source material: peripheral blood. The CDR3 region is CASSIVGGARNEQFF. The CDR3 DNA sequence: TGTGCCAGTAGTATAGTGGGGGGGGCGCGGAATGAGCAGTTCTTC.